A selection of T cell receptor beta chains follows, all from one sample in a study of T-cell memory formation after mild COVID-19. TCRdb ran MiXCR on the 5' RACE reads and lists one entry per CDR3 protein. The table lists 550,000 to 600,000 distinct CDR3 sequences, around 16% of them singletons. Sequenced input: PBMCs or a T cell subset sorted from them (not recorded which). The source of these receptors is an adult woman who had mild COVID-19 (a few samples of this study predate the infection). Cell type and time point are not known. Both conserved end residues are part of each CDR3. A D gene is named only where the DNA matches it firmly. Clone size, where shown, is once, few, many, or a class for clones that have expanded.

v_call	d_call	j_call	clone_size	cdr3_nt	cdr3_aa
TRBV5-5	TRBD2	TRBJ2-1	.	TGTGCCAGCAGCTTGGCCCTCGGGGGGGCATTCTCCTACAATGAGCAGTTCTTC	CASSLALGGAFSYNEQFF
TRBV2	.	TRBJ2-5	.	TGTGCCAGCAGTGAGTTTAGGGCGGAGACCCAGTACTTC	CASSEFRAETQYF
TRBV6-2/TRBV6-3	TRBD2	TRBJ2-2	.	TGTGCCAGCGGCTCTAGCGGGAGAATACCCGGGGAGCTGTTTTTT	CASGSSGRIPGELFF
TRBV12-3/TRBV12-4	.	TRBJ1-5	few	TGTGCCAGCAGATCCTCCGCTCAGCCCCAGCATTTT	CASRSSAQPQHF
TRBV2	TRBD1	TRBJ2-5	few	TGTGCCAGCAGCTTAGTGGACGGGACAGGGTACCAAGAGACCCAGTACTTC	CASSLVDGTGYQETQYF
TRBV9	.	TRBJ1-1	few	TGTGCCAGCAGCGTAAGTTTAAGCGACACTGAAGCTTTCTTT	CASSVSLSDTEAFF
TRBV24-1	.	TRBJ1-5	.	TGTGCCACCAGTGATCCACAGGGAGACAATCAGCCCCAGCATTTT	CATSDPQGDNQPQHF
TRBV6-2/TRBV6-3	TRBD1	TRBJ1-5	.	TGTGCCAGCGGGAAGGGGGACAGGATGTCCAATCAGCCCCAGCATTTT	CASGKGDRMSNQPQHF
TRBV9	.	TRBJ1-1	once	TGTGCCAGCAGCGGCCCGTGGGACGGTCGAGCTTTCTTT	CASSGPWDGRAFF
TRBV6-5	TRBD2	TRBJ2-1	.	TGTGCCAGCAGTTCGGGCCCTAGCGGAGAATACAATGAGCAGTTCTTC	CASSSGPSGEYNEQFF
TRBV4-3	.	TRBJ1-1	few	TGCGCCAGCAGCCAAGATTACGGGAGCGCTGAAGCTTTCTTT	CASSQDYGSAEAFF
TRBV9	TRBD2	TRBJ2-3	few	TGTGCCAGCAGCATTGGGGCTAGCGGGGCAGATACGCAGTATTTT	CASSIGASGADTQYF
TRBV12-3/TRBV12-4	TRBD1	TRBJ2-5	.	TGTGCCAGCAGCCATAACAGGGGAGAGACCCAGTACTTC	CASSHNRGETQYF
TRBV5-1	TRBD1	TRBJ1-1	few	TGCGCCAGCAGCCCGCGACAGGGCCACCCAGGGGCTGAAGCTTTCTTT	CASSPRQGHPGAEAFF
TRBV29-1	.	TRBJ2-1	.	TGCAGCGCCAAACAGGACGACAATGAGCAGTTCTTC	CSAKQDDNEQFF
TRBV25-1	.	TRBJ1-2	few	TGTGCCAGCTCACGTGGTCAGGGGCTCTATGGCTACACCTTC	CASSRGQGLYGYTF
TRBV12-3/TRBV12-4	.	TRBJ2-1	many	TGTGCCAGCAGCCCGCGGGGCGGCCCCTACAATGAGCAGTTCTTC	CASSPRGGPYNEQFF
TRBV5-1	.	TRBJ2-5	.	TGCGCCAGCAGCTTCGGGGGGCTAGAGACCCAGTACTTC	CASSFGGLETQYF
TRBV19	.	TRBJ2-2	.	TGTGCCAGTAGTATAGACAGTTTCGGGGAGCTGTTTTTT	CASSIDSFGELFF
TRBV7-2	.	TRBJ2-3	.	TGTGCCAGCAGTTACAGCTGGGCAGATACGCAGTATTTT	CASSYSWADTQYF
TRBV24-1	TRBD1	TRBJ1-5	.	TGTGCCACCAGTGATTCGCGGGACAGGGGGCGAAGAAATCAGCCCCAGCATTTT	CATSDSRDRGRRNQPQHF
TRBV4-1	.	TRBJ1-5	many	TGCGCCAGCAGCCAACAGGGTGGCAATCAGCCCCAGCATTTT	CASSQQGGNQPQHF
TRBV12-3/TRBV12-4	TRBD2	TRBJ2-2	.	TGTGCCAGCAGTTTAGCGTTGGCGGGGGGCCGTCCCGGGGAGCTGTTTTTT	CASSLALAGGRPGELFF